This T cell receptor beta chain was profiled in a study of blood T cell repertoires in COVID-19. How the authors handled the data: Counts of nucleated cells, estimated from reference gene primer amplification, were obtained. TCRdb keeps only in-frame clones here, not all; method: immunoSEQ multiplex PCR. The D gene and trimming were derived from the DNA, and the V and J assignments and clone size from that table. The sample has 85,000 to 100,000 clones, about four fifths seen once. The CDR3 spans 15 residues. J was trimmed by 5 bases and V by 7 bases; bases with no gene match: 14. Germline assignment: CDR1 SGHRS and CDR2 YFSETQ.

The TCR sequence derives from a human donor in a cohort sampled during active COVID-19. Sequenced sample: peripheral blood. V is TRBV5-1 and J is TRBJ2-5; 7 nucleotides match TRBD1. CDR3 protein: CASGTQGRVEETQYF. The CDR3 DNA sequence: TGCGCCAGCGGAACACAGGGGAGAGTCGAGGAGACCCAGTACTTC.